This T cell receptor (beta chain) is from a study of early T cells in non-severe SARS-CoV-2 infection. Study observations and caveats: Anti-spike CD8 responses were favored by VDJdb matching, which missed private and CD4 specificities.

Unique molecular identifiers were added to individual cDNA molecules. TCRdb re-derived calls from the 5' RACE reads in MiXCR, one entry per CDR3 protein. The repertoire holds 70,000 to 95,000 distinct CDR3 sequences, with approximately 16% as singletons. This clonotype has more than one count but fewer than ten. Its target is unknown. The CDR3 runs 15 residues. CDR1 SGHRS and CDR2 YFSETQ come from the germline V gene. J lost 7 bases, V lost 5 bases, and 11 bases had no gene match. The TCR was taken from an adult who was a healthcare worker with PCR-confirmed SARS-CoV-2 infection or an uninfected control (not recorded which). The V and J genes are TRBV5-1 and TRBJ2-1; 8 bases fit TRBD1. The sequenced sample was whole blood. CDR3 sequence (DNA): TGCGCCAGCAGGGCGACCGGGACAGGTGATAATGAGCAGTTCTTC. Translation: CASRATGTGDNEQFF.